This TCR beta chain was identified during a study of T cell responses to AZD1222 COVID-19 vaccine. V lost 1 base to trimming and J lost 7 bases, with 14 bases between them. This CDR3 is built from 15 residues. Germline V gives CDR1 SGHTA, CDR2 FQGNSA. Sequencing was performed with immunoSEQ multiplex PCR; in TCRdb, only in-frame clones are kept and a portion is missing. The sample lists 150,000 to 200,000 clones, around nine tenths seen once, with around a tenth in the top ten. V gene TRBV7-2 combines with J gene TRBJ1-5, with D unclear. Here the sequenced sample was peripheral blood, taken 28 days after the second AZD1222 dose. The clonotype was recovered from an adult who received the AZD1222 COVID-19 vaccine. Written as DNA, the CDR3 is TGTGCCAGCAGCTTAGTTTCGGCAGGACTACAGCCCCAGCATTTT. This sequence encodes CASSLVSAGLQPQHF. The variable domain in full, with the rest retrieved from reference TRBV7-2 and TRBJ1-5, is GAGVSQSPSNKVTEKGKDVELRCDPISGHTALYWYRQSLGQGLEFLIYFQGNSAPDKSGLPSDRFSAERTGGSVSTLTIQRTQQEDSAVYLCASSLVSAGLQPQHFGDGTRLSIL.